The sequence of this T cell receptor beta chain was determined in a study of T cell changes during pregnancy in multiple sclerosis. Profiling relied on immunoSEQ multiplex PCR, and the TCRdb table lists in-frame clones only, not all of them. The sample has under 50,000 clones; more than 85% are singletons. Germline V gives CDR1 SQVTM, CDR2 ANQGSEA. CDR3 size: 13 residues. V was trimmed by 6 bases and J by 4 bases, leaving 16 bases between them. V and J are TRBV29-1 and TRBJ2-7; a weak D match, TRBD2 (8 bases). This sequence was found in a female donor with multiple sclerosis, enrolled in a pregnancy study. The input for sequencing was CD8+ T cells from peripheral blood mononuclear cells, taken in the third trimester of pregnancy. The CDR3: CSVQGGLGYEQYF. The CDR3 region has the DNA TGCAGCGTCCAGGGGGGACTAGGTTACGAGCAGTACTTC.